Presented here are 22 T cell receptor beta chains from one specimen sequenced in a study of blood T cell repertoires in COVID-19 (dated by TCRdb to 2018 to 2021). Library preparation employed the immunoSEQ multiplex PCR assay. The table was pulled from immuneACCESS by TCRdb, which kept in-frame rearrangements only. Such tables lose some clones; where checked, under half of the loss comes from unresolved V genes, and the rest has no known cause. The sample data list approximately 300,000 clones, and over 75% of these were observed just once. The ten largest clones take up about 7% of the sample. The sample taken for sequencing was peripheral blood. These receptor sequences come from a woman aged 25 to 39 with COVID-19, enrolled during active disease.

This clone has a single count. The chain joins TRBV6-2 or TRBV6-3 to TRBJ1-4; D is possibly TRBD1 (5 bases). Germline CDR1 and CDR2: MNHEY and SVGEGT. The CDR3 is 15 residues long. V was clipped by 2 bases and J by 1 base, with 8 bases between them. The CDR3 DNA is TGTGCCAGCAGTTACGGCAGGGTAACTAATGAAAAACTGTTTTTT. Amino acid sequence: CASSYGRVTNEKLFF.

The V and J genes are TRBV5-5 and TRBJ1-2, with 8 bases lining up with TRBD1. In germline, CDR1 is SGHKS, CDR2 YYEKEE (reference sequence). This CDR3 contains 16 residues. J lost 4 bases, V lost 0 bases, and 8 bases had no gene match. CDR3 nucleotides: TGTGCCAGCAGCTTGGACCCCGGGACAGGAACCTATGGCTACACCTTC. Translation gives CASSLDPGTGTYGYTF. Full variable domain (outside the CDR3, taken from reference TRBV5-5 and TRBJ1-2): DAGVTQSPTHLIKTRGQQVTLRCSPISGHKSVSWYQQVLGQGPQFIFQYYEKEERGRGNFPDRFSARQFPNYSSELNVNALLLGDSALYLCASSLDPGTGTYGYTFGSGTRLTVV.

The table lists this clone with a few counts. Other DNA sequences in the sample encode the same CDR3. This chain uses TRBV4-1 with TRBJ2-7, with D possibly matching TRBD2 (6 bases). Germline values: CDR1 MGHRA, CDR2 YSYEKL. The CDR3 runs to 13 residues. V gave up 3 bases and J gave up 1 base, with 7 bases separating them. CDR3: CASSQGLSYEQYF. Here the CDR3 DNA reads TGCGCCAGCAGCCAGGGACTTTCCTACGAGCAGTACTTC.

This chain links TRBV30 with TRBJ1-5, with D maybe TRBD1 (5 bases). V lost 4 bases and J lost 6, with 13 bases in between. The CDR3 has 13 amino acids. CDR1 is GTSNPN, CDR2 SVGIG, per germline (reference sequence). CDR3 amino acids: CAWNAGSGQPQHF. The CDR3 DNA reads as TGTGCCTGGAACGCAGGGTCGGGTCAGCCCCAGCATTTT.

The V gene is TRBV5-1, the J gene TRBJ2-5, with D unclear. The CDR3 contains 13 residues. Germline V gene sequence: CDR1 SGHRS, CDR2 YFSETQ. V was trimmed by 1 base and J by 4 bases, leaving 8 bases between them. CDR3 DNA sequence: TGCGCCAGCAGCTTGCCTAGGCGAGAGACCCAGTACTTC. Translated: CASSLPRRETQYF.

The chain links TRBV21-1 to TRBJ1-1; the DNA was not used to check the table's D call, TRBD1. TRBV21-1 is noted as a pseudogene. This CDR3 has 13 residues. CDR3 region: CASSKGQGRRAFF. CDR3 coding DNA: TGTGCCAGCAGCAAAGGCCAGGGGCGCCGGGCTTTCTTT.

The V and J genes are TRBV27 and TRBJ2-1; 7 bases agree with TRBD2. CDR1 and CDR2 (germline): MNHEY, SMNVEV (reference sequence). V dropped 5 bases and J dropped 0; count of bases not matched to a gene: 7. This CDR3 region has 16 residues. The CDR3 nucleotides read TGTGCCAGCAGTCGGAGCGGGACTATCTCCTACAATGAGCAGTTCTTC. Amino acid sequence: CASSRSGTISYNEQFF.

V is TRBV6-5 and J is TRBJ2-1, with D possibly being TRBD2 (6 bases). Trimming shortened V by 10 bases and J by 4 bases, and 14 bases separated the two germline ends. The CDR3 contains 13 residues. Germline V gene lookup returns CDR1 MNHEY and CDR2 SVGAGI. The CDR3 protein is CATNAGQYNEQFF. The CDR3 DNA follows: TGTGCCACCAACGCGGGGCAGTACAATGAGCAGTTCTTC.

The chain couples TRBV12-3 or TRBV12-4 to TRBJ2-3; D perhaps matches TRBD1 (6 bases). The CDR3 consists of 13 residues. V was clipped by 5 bases and J by 3 bases, with 9 bases between them. This CDR3 reads CASSRDTTDTQYF. DNA for the CDR3: TGTGCCAGCAGTCGGGACACAACAGATACGCAGTATTTT.

The chain has TRBV5-4 and TRBJ2-2, with no clear D. V shed 4 bases and J shed 4 bases, with 8 bases lying between them. The CDR3 contains 13 residues. CDR1 and CDR2 (germline): SGHNT, YYREEE (reference sequence). In DNA form, the CDR3 reads TGTGCCAGCAGCATTACTACCACCGGGGAGCTGTTTTTT. Its translation: CASSITTTGELFF.

The V gene is TRBV5-6, the J gene TRBJ2-5; possible D gene TRBD2, 7 bases. The CDR3 runs 14 residues. V was cut by 1 base and J by 5 bases, with 12 bases left in between. Germline lookup yields CDR1 SGHDT and CDR2 YYEEEE. Written as DNA, the CDR3 is TGTGCCAGCAGCTTGCGGGGGGCTGGGGAGACCCAGTACTTC. Translation: CASSLRGAGETQYF.

This clone occurred once. The junction and the germline gene differ at one end; a read error may be behind it. This chain links TRBV28 with TRBJ1-1, with 9 bases aligning to TRBD1. This CDR3 is 15 amino acids long. Germline V gene sequence: CDR1 MDHEN, CDR2 SYDVKM. CDR3 DNA sequence: TGTGCCAGCAGTCGCTTGGGGGACAGGGTGACTGACGCTTTCTTT. It codes for CASSRLGDRVTDAFF.

J is TRBJ2-3 and V is TRBV5-1; 8 nucleotides match TRBD1. CDR1 is SGHRS, CDR2 YFSETQ, per germline. The CDR3 loop spans 18 amino acids. With 0 bases clipped from V and 1 base from J, the junction kept 10 bases outside the gene matches. The CDR3 bases are TGCGCCAGCAGCTTGGCCAAGACCAGGGGGCGCGGCACAGATACGCAGTATTTT. This sequence encodes CASSLAKTRGRGTDTQYF.

The chain recombines TRBV9 with TRBJ2-3; D might be TRBD1 (6 bases). This CDR3 is built from 15 residues. Germline lookup yields CDR1 SGDLS and CDR2 YYNGEE. Trimming left V 4 bases short and J 6 bases short, with 18 bases between. The CDR3 DNA reads as TGTGCCAGCAGCCCGTCGACAGGCGTAGGGGATACGCAGTATTTT. As protein: CASSPSTGVGDTQYF.

The chain is built from TRBV29-1 and TRBJ2-3; D is unresolved. The CDR3 spans 14 residues. Germline V lookup: CDR1 SQVTM, CDR2 ANQGSEA. Trimming cost V 7 bases and J 0 bases, with 14 bases left between them. CDR3 sequence reads: CSEALGTSTDTQYF. CDR3 nucleotides: TGCAGCGAGGCCCTAGGAACTAGCACAGATACGCAGTATTTT.

V is TRBV28 and J is TRBJ1-5; 8 positions agree with TRBD1. Unmatched junction bases numbered 7, after V lost 6 bases and J lost 3 bases. This CDR3 is 15 amino acids long. The V gene's germline CDR1 is MDHEN and CDR2 SYDVKM. CDR3 sequence (DNA): TGTGCCAGCAGAGGACAGGGAAGACCCAATCAGCCCCAGCATTTT. Its protein is CASRGQGRPNQPQHF.

The V gene is TRBV7-2, the J gene TRBJ2-3, with TRBD2 identical over 8 bases. Losses at the gene ends were 5 bases for V and 5 bases for J; bases not matched to a gene: 9. The CDR3 loop spans 15 amino acids. Looked up from germline, CDR1 is SGHTA and CDR2 is FQGNSA. The CDR3, as DNA: TGTGCCAGCAGCCCGCGGGAGGTTAGGGGAGATACGCAGTATTTT. This translates into CASSPREVRGDTQYF.

This chain joins TRBV28 and TRBJ2-5; 13 bases map to TRBD2. Germline-derived CDR1 and CDR2 are MDHEN and SYDVKM. Losses at the gene ends were 2 bases for V and 4 bases for J; bases not matched to a gene: 10. There are 18 residues in the CDR3. The CDR3 sequence: CASSLALGTSGIGETQYF. The CDR3 DNA is TGTGCCAGCAGTTTAGCCCTCGGGACTAGCGGGATCGGAGAGACCCAGTACTTC.

The CDR3, as DNA: TGCGCCAGCAGCTTGGTTGGCAGGTCAAGAGAAAAACTGTTTTTT. Amino acid sequence: CASSLVGRSREKLFF. The chain carries TRBV5-1 and TRBJ1-4; D is unresolved. CDR1 and CDR2 (germline): SGHRS, YFSETQ. This CDR3 spans 15 amino acids. V was cut by 0 bases and J by 8 bases, with 14 bases left in between. The complete variable domain, with remaining parts taken from reference TRBV5-1 and TRBJ1-4, reads KAGVTQTPRYLIKTRGQQVTLSCSPISGHRSVSWYQQTPGQGLQFLFEYFSETQRNKGNFPGRFSGRQFSNSRSEMNVSTLELGDSALYLCASSLVGRSREKLFFGSGTQLSVL.

The chain recombines TRBV10-3 with TRBJ1-2, with unresolved D. Between the trimmed V and J ends, which lost 8 bases and 6 bases, there was a span of 16 bases. CDR1 and CDR2 (germline): ENHRY, SYGVKD. This CDR3 has 13 amino acids. The CDR3 DNA reads as TGTGCCATCCAGCTCGGGAGACTGGATGGCTACACCTTC. This translates into CAIQLGRLDGYTF.

The DNA of the CDR3 is TGTGCCAGCAGCGCCGCCGGGGAGCTGTTTTTT. The encoded protein is CASSAAGELFF. The rearrangement links TRBV9 to TRBJ2-2; no reliable D call. V lost 3 bases and J 6 bases, leaving 3 bases between the germline ends. Germline CDR1 and CDR2: SGDLS and YYNGEE. The length of the CDR3 is 11 residues. Full variable domain (missing parts from reference TRBV9 and TRBJ2-2): DSGVTQTPKHLITATGQRVTLRCSPRSGDLSVYWYQQSLDQGLQFLIQYYNGEERAKGNILERFSAQQFPDLHSELNLSSLELGDSALYFCASSAAGELFFGEGSRLTVL.

J is TRBJ2-1 and V is TRBV18; TRBD2 agrees at 12 bases. V trimming: 5 bases; J trimming: 6 bases; junction bases outside the gene matches: 8. Germline values: CDR1 KGHSH, CDR2 LQKENI. The CDR3 runs to 16 residues. The chain's CDR3 is CASSARLAGDANEQFF. CDR3 sequence (DNA): TGTGCCAGCTCAGCGAGACTAGCGGGAGATGCCAATGAGCAGTTCTTC.